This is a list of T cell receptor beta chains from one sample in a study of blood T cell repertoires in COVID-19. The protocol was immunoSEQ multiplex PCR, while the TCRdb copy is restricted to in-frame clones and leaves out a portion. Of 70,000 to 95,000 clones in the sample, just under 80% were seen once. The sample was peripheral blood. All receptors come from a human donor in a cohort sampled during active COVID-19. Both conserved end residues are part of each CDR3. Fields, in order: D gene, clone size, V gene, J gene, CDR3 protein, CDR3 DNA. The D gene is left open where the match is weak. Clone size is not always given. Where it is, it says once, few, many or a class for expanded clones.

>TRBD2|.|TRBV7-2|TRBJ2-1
CASSLAGGNEQFF
TGTGCCAGCAGCTTAGCGGGAGGGAATGAGCAGTTCTTC
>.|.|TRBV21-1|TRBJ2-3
CASSKPRLARPLLDTDTQYF
TGTGCCAGCAGCAAACCAAGACTAGCGAGACCCCTCCTAGACACAGATACGCAGTATTTT
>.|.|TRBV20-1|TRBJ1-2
CSASQGNYGYTF
TGCAGTGCTAGTCAGGGAAACTATGGCTACACCTTC
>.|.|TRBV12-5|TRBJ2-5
CASGLGQGKTQYF
TGTGCTAGTGGTTTAGGTCAGGGGAAGACCCAGTACTTC
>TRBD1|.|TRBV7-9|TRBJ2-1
CASSRRQGTTYNEQFF
TGTGCCAGCAGTAGACGACAGGGAACGACCTACAATGAGCAGTTCTTC
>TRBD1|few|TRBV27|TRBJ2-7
CASSSKPRQGAYEQYF
TGTGCCAGCAGTTCTAAGCCCCGACAGGGGGCCTACGAGCAGTACTTC
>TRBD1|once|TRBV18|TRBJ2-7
CASSRGGTGSYEQYF
TGTGCCAGCTCACGCGGTGGGACAGGGTCCTACGAGCAGTACTTC
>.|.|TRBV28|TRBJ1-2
CASSFRQQDNYGYTF
TGTGCCAGCAGTTTCCGACAACAGGATAACTATGGCTACACCTTC
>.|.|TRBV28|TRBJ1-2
CASNPTGYYAYGYTF
TGTGCCAGCAACCCTACGGGGTACTACGCCTATGGCTACACCTTC
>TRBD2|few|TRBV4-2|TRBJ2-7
CASSQAGTSVGEQYF
TGTGCCAGCAGCCAAGCCGGGACTAGCGTTGGAGAGCAGTACTTC
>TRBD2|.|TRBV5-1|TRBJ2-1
CASSLTSGINEQFF
TGCGCCAGCAGCTTGACTAGCGGGATCAATGAGCAGTTCTTC
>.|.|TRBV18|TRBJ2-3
CASSPTYTDTQYF
TGTGCCAGCTCACCAACTTACACAGATACGCAGTATTTT
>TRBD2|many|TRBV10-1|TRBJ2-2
CASSPSSGGNTGELFF
TGCGCCAGCAGTCCCTCCAGCGGGGGAAACACCGGGGAGCTGTTTTTT
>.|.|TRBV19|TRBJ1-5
CASSYLTGQPQHF
TGTGCCAGTAGCTACTTGACGGGTCAGCCCCAGCATTTT
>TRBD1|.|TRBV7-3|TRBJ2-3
CASSLRTGQGPDTQYF
TGTGCCAGCAGCTTACGGACAGGGCAAGGGCCAGATACGCAGTATTTT
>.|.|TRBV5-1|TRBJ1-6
CASSVDPSGRNSPLHF
TGCGCCAGCAGCGTGGATCCTTCAGGGCGGAATTCACCCCTCCACTTT
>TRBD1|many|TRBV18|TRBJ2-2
CASQEVNRGKTGELFF
TGTGCCAGTCAAGAAGTCAACAGGGGGAAGACCGGGGAGCTGTTTTTT
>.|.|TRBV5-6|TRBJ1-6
CASSLQGSSYNSPLHF
TGTGCCAGCAGCTTGCAGGGAAGCTCCTATAATTCACCCCTCCACTTT
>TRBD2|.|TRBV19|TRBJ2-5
CASSIRGRGGQETQYF
TGTGCCAGTAGTATACGGGGACGGGGGGGACAAGAGACCCAGTACTTC
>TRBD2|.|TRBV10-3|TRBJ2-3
CAIAASGRGDTQYF
TGTGCCATCGCGGCTAGCGGGAGGGGTGATACGCAGTATTTT
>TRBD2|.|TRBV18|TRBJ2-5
CASSPWRAGATQETQYF
TGTGCCAGCTCACCATGGAGAGCGGGAGCGACACAAGAGACCCAGTACTTC
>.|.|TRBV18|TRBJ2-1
CASSPVHNEQFF
TGTGCCAGCTCACCCGTTCACAATGAGCAGTTCTTC
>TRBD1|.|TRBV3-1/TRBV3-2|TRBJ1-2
CASSRRTGGGGYTF
TGTGCCAGCAGCCGCCGGACAGGGGGGGGTGGCTACACCTTC
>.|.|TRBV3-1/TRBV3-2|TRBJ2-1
CASSQGPLNEQFF
TGTGCCAGCAGCCAGGGGCCCCTGAATGAGCAGTTCTTC
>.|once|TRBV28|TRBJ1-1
CASSLPNRYTEAFF
TGTGCCAGCAGTTTACCTAACAGGTACACTGAAGCTTTCTTT
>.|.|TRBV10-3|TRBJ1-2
CAIYSGYRGYTF
TGTGCCATCTATTCAGGGTATCGAGGCTACACCTTC
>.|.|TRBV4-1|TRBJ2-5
CASSLPPAGYETQYF
TGCGCCAGCAGCCTCCCACCGGCAGGGTACGAGACCCAGTACTTC
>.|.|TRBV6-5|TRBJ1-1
CAGLRGGMNTEAFF
TGTGCCGGCCTTCGGGGGGGAATGAACACTGAAGCTTTCTTT
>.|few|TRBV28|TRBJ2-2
CASSSVVRNTGELFF
TGTGCCAGCAGTTCCGTAGTACGGAACACCGGGGAGCTGTTTTTT
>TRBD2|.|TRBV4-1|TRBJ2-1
CASSQASGRYSYNEQFF
TGCGCCAGCAGCCAGGCTAGCGGGAGGTACTCCTACAATGAGCAGTTCTTC
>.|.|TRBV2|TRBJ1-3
CASREQGGGNTIYF
TGTGCCAGCAGGGAACAGGGTGGTGGAAACACCATATATTTT
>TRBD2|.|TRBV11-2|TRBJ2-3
CASRVPGGRADTQYF
TGTGCCAGCAGAGTCCCGGGGGGACGCGCAGATACGCAGTATTTT
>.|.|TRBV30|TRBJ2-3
CAWSVSGFTDTQYF
TGTGCCTGGAGTGTTTCGGGATTTACAGATACGCAGTATTTT
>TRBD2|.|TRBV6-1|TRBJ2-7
CASREAGTSVGEQYF
TGTGCCAGCAGGGAAGCCGGGACTAGCGTGGGGGAGCAGTACTTC
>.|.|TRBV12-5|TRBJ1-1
CASGPLFGCSRLAFF
TGTGCTAGTGGTCCACTCTTTGGGTGTTCTAGATTGGCTTTCTTT
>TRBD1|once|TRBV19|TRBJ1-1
CASSTPGGYKVEAFF
TGTGCCAGTAGTACCCCAGGGGGCTATAAGGTTGAAGCTTTCTTT
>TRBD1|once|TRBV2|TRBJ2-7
CASRRDRGYYEQYF
TGTGCCAGCCGACGGGACAGGGGATACTACGAGCAGTACTTC
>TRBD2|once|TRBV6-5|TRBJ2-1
CASSFRSGGDNEQFF
TGTGCCAGCAGCTTCCGTAGCGGGGGGGACAATGAGCAGTTCTTC
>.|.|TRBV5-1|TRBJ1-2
CASAGDLANYGYTF
TGCGCCAGCGCGGGGGATCTGGCTAACTATGGCTACACCTTC
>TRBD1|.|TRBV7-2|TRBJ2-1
CASSSDRVYNEQFF
TGTGCCAGCAGCTCGGACAGGGTCTACAATGAGCAGTTCTTC
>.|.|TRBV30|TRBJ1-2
CAWSPHYGYTF
TGTGCCTGGAGTCCCCATTATGGCTACACCTTC
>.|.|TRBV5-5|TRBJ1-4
CASSLGPPATNEKLFF
TGTGCCAGCAGCTTGGGCCCCCCGGCAACTAATGAAAAACTGTTTTTT